This T cell receptor beta chain was profiled in a study of cytomegalovirus exposure and HLA in healthy donors. Across the study: Counted in an early data release were about 80 million unique TCRs from HLA-typed donors.

PCR used 60 Vbeta primers and 13 Jbeta primers. Sequencing was performed with immunoSEQ multiplex PCR; in TCRdb, only in-frame clones are kept and a portion is missing. The sample consists of 100,000 to 150,000 clones, 84% of them appearing once. The CDR3 covers 12 residues. Germline V CDR1 and CDR2: SGHDT, YYEEEE. V lost 2 bases and J lost 7; bases outside the gene matches: 2. The receptor comes from a man aged 45-65 years in good health and CMV-seronegative. The chain links TRBV5-6 to TRBJ2-7; 8 nucleotides align to TRBD2. The sample comprised PBMCs. The CDR3 region has the DNA TGTGCCAGCAGCTTCGGGGGGGTGGAGCAGTACTTC. Translation gives CASSFGGVEQYF.